These T cell receptor beta chains were read from a single sample in a study of blood T cell repertoires in COVID-19. Profiled with immunoSEQ multiplex PCR; TCRdb holds only in-frame clones, not every one. The sample carries about 220,000 clones, 84% recorded once. Sequencing input: peripheral blood. The origin of the receptors is a woman in her sixties or seventies who had recovered from COVID-19. The CDR3 runs from the conserved cysteine through the conserved F or W. The D gene is left open where the match is weak. Clone size, where shown, is once, few, many, or a class for clones that have expanded.

D: TRBD1
size: .
V: TRBV29-1
J: TRBJ1-4
DNA: TGCAGCGCTAAAACAGGGGCGAGGGCTAATGAAAAACTGTTTTTT
CDR3: CSAKTGARANEKLFF

D: TRBD1
size: once
V: TRBV18
J: TRBJ1-3
DNA: TGTGCCAGCTCTCTGGACAGGAGCGACACCATATATTTT
CDR3: CASSLDRSDTIYF

D: .
size: once
V: TRBV15
J: TRBJ1-1
DNA: TGTGCCACCAGCAGAGATTACAGGAACACTGAAGCTTTCTTT
CDR3: CATSRDYRNTEAFF

D: TRBD1
size: once
V: TRBV9
J: TRBJ2-3
DNA: TGTGCCAGCAGCACCCGGGACAGGGCACATACGCAGTATTTT
CDR3: CASSTRDRAHTQYF

D: .
size: .
V: TRBV5-1
J: TRBJ1-4
DNA: TGCGCCAGCAGCTTGGAAGGGGCCCCTGACGAAAAACTGTTTTTT
CDR3: CASSLEGAPDEKLFF

D: TRBD2
size: .
V: TRBV2
J: TRBJ2-1
DNA: TGTGCCAGCAGTCCGGGACTAGCGGGGGCAGGAGAGTTCTTC
CDR3: CASSPGLAGAGEFF

D: TRBD2
size: .
V: TRBV27
J: TRBJ2-3
DNA: TGTGCCAGCACCCCCTGGGCTAGCGGGGGCCGGGGGGATACGCAGTATTTT
CDR3: CASTPWASGGRGDTQYF

D: .
size: .
V: TRBV11-3
J: TRBJ2-3
DNA: TGTGCCAGCAGCTTAGGGGGCGGGGTCGATACGCAGTATTTT
CDR3: CASSLGGGVDTQYF

D: .
size: .
V: TRBV29-1
J: TRBJ1-2
DNA: TGCAGCGTAGGAGCAGGGATGATGGATGGCTACACCTTC
CDR3: CSVGAGMMDGYTF

D: .
size: .
V: TRBV19
J: TRBJ1-5
DNA: TGTGCCAGTAGTGCGGCGAAGCAGCCCCAGCATTTT
CDR3: CASSAAKQPQHF

D: .
size: .
V: TRBV7-8
J: TRBJ2-5
DNA: TGTGCCAGCAGCCTGCGGGCGCGGGTTCAAGAGACCCAGTACTTC
CDR3: CASSLRARVQETQYF

D: TRBD2
size: .
V: TRBV27
J: TRBJ2-2
DNA: TGTGCCACCGAAGGGGCGGGGGTTTTGCAGCTGTTTTTT
CDR3: CATEGAGVLQLFF

D: TRBD1
size: .
V: TRBV10-1
J: TRBJ1-2
DNA: TGCGCCAGCACAGAAGACAGGGGAAACTATGGCTACACCTTC
CDR3: CASTEDRGNYGYTF

D: .
size: .
V: TRBV30
J: TRBJ1-1
DNA: TGTGCCTGGAGCGGGGGGGGAGGAGTGCCCACTGAAGCTTTCTTT
CDR3: CAWSGGGGVPTEAFF

D: .
size: .
V: TRBV30
J: TRBJ2-1
DNA: TGTGCCTGGAGTTCGGGAAGGTCCTACAATGAGCAGTTCTTC
CDR3: CAWSSGRSYNEQFF

D: TRBD1
size: .
V: TRBV30
J: TRBJ1-5
DNA: TGTGCCTGGAACCGGGACAGGGATCAGCCCCAGCATTTT
CDR3: CAWNRDRDQPQHF

D: .
size: .
V: TRBV20-1
J: TRBJ2-7
DNA: TGCAGTGCTAGTAGAGGCAGGGGATCCTACGAGCAGTACTTC
CDR3: CSASRGRGSYEQYF

D: TRBD2
size: .
V: TRBV4-1
J: TRBJ2-3
DNA: TGCGCCAGCAGCCAAGGAAGACTAGCGGATAGCACAGATACGCAGTATTTT
CDR3: CASSQGRLADSTDTQYF

D: TRBD1
size: .
V: TRBV7-2
J: TRBJ1-2
DNA: TGTGCCAGCAGCTTTGGCGGGACAGGGGTAGTCTATGGCTACACCTTC
CDR3: CASSFGGTGVVYGYTF

D: .
size: few
V: TRBV6-6
J: TRBJ1-2
DNA: TGTGCCAGCAGTTACTCGGGACACGGGGAGGGCTACACCTTC
CDR3: CASSYSGHGEGYTF

D: TRBD1
size: .
V: TRBV29-1
J: TRBJ1-5
DNA: TGCAGCGTTAGACAGGGGAATCAGCCCCAGCATTTT
CDR3: CSVRQGNQPQHF

D: TRBD1
size: .
V: TRBV6-1
J: TRBJ1-5
DNA: TGTGCCAGCAGCGAAGAACAGGGGGCGATTAGCAATCAGCCCCAGCATTTT
CDR3: CASSEEQGAISNQPQHF

D: .
size: few
V: TRBV9
J: TRBJ2-2
DNA: TGTGCCAGCAGCGTAGGTTGGGCCAGTCGGACCGGGGAGCTGTTTTTT
CDR3: CASSVGWASRTGELFF

D: TRBD1
size: .
V: TRBV2
J: TRBJ1-6
DNA: TGTGCCAGCAGTATGGGACAGGCGGATTCACCCCTCCACTTT
CDR3: CASSMGQADSPLHF

D: .
size: .
V: TRBV4-3
J: TRBJ1-1
DNA: TGCGCCAGCAGCCAAGATCCCACAGGCTACACTGAAGCTTTCTTT
CDR3: CASSQDPTGYTEAFF

D: .
size: few
V: TRBV5-4
J: TRBJ1-4
DNA: TGTGCCAGCAGCCGTGGAGGTCAGAATGAAAAACTGTTTTTT
CDR3: CASSRGGQNEKLFF

D: .
size: .
V: TRBV19
J: TRBJ1-2
DNA: TGTGCCAGTAGGGCGGGGGGCCTACAACCAGCTAACTATGGCTACACCTTC
CDR3: CASRAGGLQPANYGYTF

D: .
size: .
V: TRBV4-1
J: TRBJ2-7
DNA: TGCGCCAGCAGCCAAGGGGGGGGGCAGGGACGGTACGAGCAGTACTTC
CDR3: CASSQGGGQGRYEQYF

D: TRBD1
size: .
V: TRBV7-9
J: TRBJ1-2
DNA: TGTGCCAGCAGCTTAGCAACCGGGACAGACTACACCTTC
CDR3: CASSLATGTDYTF

D: .
size: .
V: TRBV9
J: TRBJ2-5
DNA: TGTGCCAGCAGCGTAGGGGGCAGGATACAAGAGACCCAGTACTTC
CDR3: CASSVGGRIQETQYF

D: TRBD1
size: .
V: TRBV10-3
J: TRBJ1-6
DNA: TGTGCCATCAGTGACCAGGGGGGTAACTCACCCCTCCACTTT
CDR3: CAISDQGGNSPLHF

D: .
size: once
V: TRBV7-9
J: TRBJ2-5
DNA: TGTGCCAGCAGCTCCGGGTTGGGGGGCCAAGAGACCCAGTACTTC
CDR3: CASSSGLGGQETQYF

D: .
size: .
V: TRBV13
J: TRBJ1-1
DNA: TGTGCCAGCAGCTTAAGGGGGAGTAACACTGAAGCTTTCTTT
CDR3: CASSLRGSNTEAFF

D: .
size: .
V: TRBV18
J: TRBJ2-3
DNA: TGTGCCAGCTCACCCACGGTCAACACAGATACGCAGTATTTT
CDR3: CASSPTVNTDTQYF

D: .
size: .
V: TRBV6-5
J: TRBJ2-2
DNA: TGTGCCAGCAGTCGCGGGAACGGGGAGCTGTTTTTT
CDR3: CASSRGNGELFF

D: TRBD1
size: .
V: TRBV19
J: TRBJ1-5
DNA: TGTGCCAGTAGTATAGAGGACAGGGGCTATCAGCCCCAGCATTTT
CDR3: CASSIEDRGYQPQHF

D: TRBD1
size: .
V: TRBV11-1
J: TRBJ2-7
DNA: TGTGCCAGCAGCTTGGCCGGGACAGCCCTAACCTACGAGCAGTACTTC
CDR3: CASSLAGTALTYEQYF

D: .
size: .
V: TRBV20-1
J: TRBJ1-5
DNA: TGCAGTGCTAGTCGACAGCACAATCAGCCCCAGCATTTT
CDR3: CSASRQHNQPQHF

D: TRBD2
size: .
V: TRBV6-5
J: TRBJ2-3
DNA: TGTGCCATCCGGACTAGCGGCACAGATACGCAGTATTTT
CDR3: CAIRTSGTDTQYF

D: TRBD2
size: few
V: TRBV5-4
J: TRBJ2-5
DNA: TGTGCCAGCAGCTCCCAGCGGGGTGGGGAGACCCAGTACTTC
CDR3: CASSSQRGGETQYF

D: .
size: .
V: TRBV7-2
J: TRBJ2-5
DNA: TGTGCCAGCAATTTCGGGGGAGACCAAGAGACCCAGTACTTC
CDR3: CASNFGGDQETQYF

D: TRBD1
size: .
V: TRBV7-2
J: TRBJ1-4
DNA: TGTGCCAGCAGCACACGAGCTGCCCGACAGGGGGAAAAACTGTTTTTT
CDR3: CASSTRAARQGEKLFF

D: .
size: .
V: TRBV6-1
J: TRBJ2-7
DNA: TGTGCCAGCAGTGAATACTACGAGCAGTACTTC
CDR3: CASSEYYEQYF

D: .
size: .
V: TRBV7-9
J: TRBJ1-3
DNA: TGTGCCAGCAGCGGGACACTGGGAAACACCATATATTTT
CDR3: CASSGTLGNTIYF

D: .
size: .
V: TRBV6-5
J: TRBJ1-2
DNA: TGTGCCAGCAGTTACGGGGAGGGATGGAGCTACACCTTC
CDR3: CASSYGEGWSYTF

D: TRBD1
size: .
V: TRBV7-2
J: TRBJ1-2
DNA: TGTGCCAGCAGCCCCCCAGGGGGTTCTGGCTACACCTTC
CDR3: CASSPPGGSGYTF

D: .
size: .
V: TRBV3-1/TRBV3-2
J: TRBJ1-1
DNA: TGTGCCAGCAGCCAAGATTTCGCCAGGGGCCAGAACACTGAAGCTTTCTTT
CDR3: CASSQDFARGQNTEAFF

D: .
size: .
V: TRBV19
J: TRBJ1-1
DNA: TGTGCCAGTAGGGCCCGGGACACGGGGAACACTGAAGCTTTCTTT
CDR3: CASRARDTGNTEAFF